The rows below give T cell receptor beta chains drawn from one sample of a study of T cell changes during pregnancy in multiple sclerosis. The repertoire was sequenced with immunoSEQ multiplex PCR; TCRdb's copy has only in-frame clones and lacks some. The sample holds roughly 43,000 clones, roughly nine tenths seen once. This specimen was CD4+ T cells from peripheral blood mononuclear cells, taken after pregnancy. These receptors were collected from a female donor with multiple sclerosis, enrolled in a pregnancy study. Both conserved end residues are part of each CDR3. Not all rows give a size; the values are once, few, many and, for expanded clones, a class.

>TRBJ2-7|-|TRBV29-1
CSARTEAYEQYF
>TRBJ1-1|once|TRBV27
CASSSTGRNTEAFF
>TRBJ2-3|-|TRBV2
CASGPTGRSDTQYF
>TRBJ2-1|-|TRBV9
CASSVSGTSGNEQFF
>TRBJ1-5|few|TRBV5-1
CASSGENRPNQPQHF
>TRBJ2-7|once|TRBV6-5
CASTSDRARPYEQYF
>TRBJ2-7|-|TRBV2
CASNGIGSNEQYF
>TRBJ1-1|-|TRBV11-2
CASILTGGTEAFF
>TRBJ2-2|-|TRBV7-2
CASSLVTGGLTGELFF
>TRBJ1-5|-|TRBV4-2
CASSPSGTGGNQPQHF
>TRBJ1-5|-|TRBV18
CASSPTGDNQPQHF
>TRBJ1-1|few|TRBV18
CASSPSEGTEAFF
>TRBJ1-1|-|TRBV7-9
CASSARGGAGNTEAFF
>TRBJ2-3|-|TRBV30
CAWSGGLAGSGATDTQYF
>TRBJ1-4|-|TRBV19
CASSRSGTANEKLFF
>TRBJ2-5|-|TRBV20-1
CSAPTGETQYF
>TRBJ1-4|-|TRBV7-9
CASSLGDRGQEKLFF
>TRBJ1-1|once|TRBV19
CASTRQKGLTEAFF
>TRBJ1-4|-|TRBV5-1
CASSYSGTGGEKLFF
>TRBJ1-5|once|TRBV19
CASSTRESNQPQHF
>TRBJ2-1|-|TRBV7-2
CASSLRVWDEQFF
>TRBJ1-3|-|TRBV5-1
CASSPETGRSSTIYF
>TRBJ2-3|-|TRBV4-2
CASSQGLAASTDTQYF
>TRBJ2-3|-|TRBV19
CASSIGGSGTDTQYF
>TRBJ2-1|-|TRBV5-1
CASSFQDRKDNEQFF
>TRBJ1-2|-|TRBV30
CASPGDREGYTF
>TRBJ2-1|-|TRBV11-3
CASSLVTGGHSEQFF
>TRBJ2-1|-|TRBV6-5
CASSYGGLDYNEQFF
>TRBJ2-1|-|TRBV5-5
CASSSLLAAGEQFF
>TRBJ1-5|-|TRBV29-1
CSVVAGDLNQPQHF
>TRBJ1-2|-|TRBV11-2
CASSPPDRWYGYTF
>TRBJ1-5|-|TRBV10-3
CAISEGGEAQPQHF
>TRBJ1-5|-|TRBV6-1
CASRDGTANQPQHF
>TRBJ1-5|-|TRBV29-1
CSVRETGQPQHF
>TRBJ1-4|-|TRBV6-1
CASSSGTGEVEKLFF
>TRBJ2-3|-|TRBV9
CASSVGSFTTDTQYF
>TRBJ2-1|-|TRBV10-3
CATMTLNEQFF
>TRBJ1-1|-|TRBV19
CASSIHKSNTEAFF
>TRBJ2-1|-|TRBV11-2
CASSSLADNEQFF
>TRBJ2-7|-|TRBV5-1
CASSYDGRKGDEQYF
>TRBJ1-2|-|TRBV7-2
CASSLDNIGYTF
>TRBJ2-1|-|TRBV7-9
CASSPGTSGYNEQFF
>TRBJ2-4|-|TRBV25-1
CASKGQGYDIQYF
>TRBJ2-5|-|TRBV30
CAWSTSGSQETQYF
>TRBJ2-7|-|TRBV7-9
CASSLDRRSYEQYF
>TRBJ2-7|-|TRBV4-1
CASSQAVAGVYEQYF
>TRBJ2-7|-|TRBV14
CASSRDRGDSYEQYF
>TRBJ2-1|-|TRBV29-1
CSATARLAEVYNEQFF
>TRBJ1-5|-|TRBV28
CASSPAAGQGLNQPQHF
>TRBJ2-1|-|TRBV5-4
CASSLASSGRPYNEQFF
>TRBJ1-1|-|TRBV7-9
CASSLTDRSEAFF
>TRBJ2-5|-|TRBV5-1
CASSLGAIGTTQETQYF
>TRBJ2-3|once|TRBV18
CASSPGLPSTDTQYF